The 2 T cell receptor beta chains listed next were all sequenced from one sample in a study of T-cell memory formation after mild COVID-19. TCRdb processed the 5' RACE reads anew with MiXCR; each CDR3 protein has one entry. The sample contains under 400,000 distinct CDR3 sequences, under 30% of which appear only once. Sample: PBMCs or a T cell subset sorted from them (not recorded which). The origin of the receptors is an adult woman who had mild COVID-19 (a few samples of this study predate the infection). Cell type and time point are not known.

The chain is built from TRBV5-1 and TRBJ1-2, with TRBD1 matching over 8 bases. Germline assignment: CDR1 SGHRS and CDR2 YFSETQ. V was clipped by 4 bases and J by 8 bases; unmatched bases: 13. CDR3 length: 15 amino acids. The CDR3 nucleotides read TGCGCCAGCAGCATGCAGGGGGCGTCTCCTTGGGGCTACACCTTC. This encodes CASSMQGASPWGYTF.

This chain joins TRBV14 and TRBJ2-5; D remains unclear. Germline-derived CDR1 and CDR2 are SGHDN and FVKESK. With 0 bases removed from V and 4 bases from J, the gap between germline ends came to 9 bases. CDR3 length equals 14 residues. In nucleotides, the CDR3 is TGTGCCAGCAGCCAAGATCTTGTGGGAGAGACCCAGTACTTC. Residues: CASSQDLVGETQYF.